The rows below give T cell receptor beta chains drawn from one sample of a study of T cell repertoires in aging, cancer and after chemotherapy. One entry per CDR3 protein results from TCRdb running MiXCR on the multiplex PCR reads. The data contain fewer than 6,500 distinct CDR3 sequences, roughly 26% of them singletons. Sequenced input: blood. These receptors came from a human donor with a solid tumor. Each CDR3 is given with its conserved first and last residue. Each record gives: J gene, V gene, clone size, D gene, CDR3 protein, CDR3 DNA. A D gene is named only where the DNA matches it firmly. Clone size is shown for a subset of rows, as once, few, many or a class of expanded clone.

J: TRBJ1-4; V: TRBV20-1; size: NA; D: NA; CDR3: CSARDTGGHNEKLFF; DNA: TGCAGTGCTAGAGATACGGGGGGCCATAATGAAAAACTGTTTTTT
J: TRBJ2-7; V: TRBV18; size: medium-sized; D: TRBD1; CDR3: CASSGRDRSGEQYF; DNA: TGTGCCAGCTCAGGCCGGGACAGAAGCGGCGAGCAGTACTTC
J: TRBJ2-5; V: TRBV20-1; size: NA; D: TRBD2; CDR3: CSARSHKGGTSWRARHF; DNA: TGCAGTGCTAGATCCCATAAAGGGGGGACTAGCTGGAGGGCCCGGCACTTC
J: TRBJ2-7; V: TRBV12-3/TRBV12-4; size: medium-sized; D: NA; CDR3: CASSSTESDYEQYF; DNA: TGTGCCAGCAGTTCCACGGAGAGCGACTACGAGCAGTACTTC
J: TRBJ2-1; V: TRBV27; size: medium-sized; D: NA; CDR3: CASSQTGPHNEQFF; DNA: TGTGCCAGCAGTCAAACCGGACCGCACAATGAGCAGTTCTTC
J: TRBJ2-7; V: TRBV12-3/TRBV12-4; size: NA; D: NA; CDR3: CASSLVGRDEQYF; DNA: TGTGCCAGCAGTTTAGTGGGCAGGGACGAGCAGTACTTC
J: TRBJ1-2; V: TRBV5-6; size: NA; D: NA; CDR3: CASSLSAGTSGYGYTF; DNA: TGTGCCAGCAGCTTAAGTGCCGGGACAAGTGGCTATGGCTACACCTTC
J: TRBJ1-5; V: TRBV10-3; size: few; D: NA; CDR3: CAISEVGQPQHF; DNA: TGTGCCATCAGTGAAGTTGGTCAGCCCCAGCATTTT
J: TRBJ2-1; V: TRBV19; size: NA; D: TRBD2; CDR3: CAIRRGLAGVYNEQFF; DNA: TGTGCCATTCGTCGGGGACTAGCGGGAGTCTACAATGAGCAGTTCTTC
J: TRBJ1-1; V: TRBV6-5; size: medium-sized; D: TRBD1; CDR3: CASSHGQGDTEAFF; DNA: TGTGCCAGCAGTCACGGACAGGGCGACACTGAAGCTTTCTTT
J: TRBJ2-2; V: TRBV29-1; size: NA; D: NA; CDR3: CSVRTGTWDTGELFF; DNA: TGCAGCGTTCGTACCGGGACCTGGGATACCGGGGAGCTGTTTTTT
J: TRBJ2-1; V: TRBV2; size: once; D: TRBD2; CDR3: CASSGGWKWTSAYNEQFF; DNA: TGTGCCAGCAGTGGAGGGTGGAAATGGACTAGCGCGTACAATGAGCAGTTCTTC
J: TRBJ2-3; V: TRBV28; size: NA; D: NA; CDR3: CASSPPLGSTDTQYF; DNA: TGTGCCAGCAGTCCCCCGTTGGGCAGCACAGATACGCAGTATTTT
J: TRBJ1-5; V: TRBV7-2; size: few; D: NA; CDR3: CASSLGQEDNQPQHF; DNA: TGTGCCAGCAGCTTAGGACAGGAGGACAATCAGCCCCAGCATTTT
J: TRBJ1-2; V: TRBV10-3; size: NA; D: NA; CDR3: CAISGSRQGSKPNYGYTF; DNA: TGTGCCATCAGTGGTAGTCGGCAGGGGAGTAAGCCTAACTATGGCTACACCTTC
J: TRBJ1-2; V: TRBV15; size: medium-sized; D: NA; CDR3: CATSRDGGYGYTF; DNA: TGTGCCACCAGCAGAGATGGGGGATATGGCTACACCTTC
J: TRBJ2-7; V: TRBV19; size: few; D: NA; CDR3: CASSIDRRASDEQYF; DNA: TGTGCCAGTAGTATAGATAGGCGGGCCTCGGACGAGCAGTACTTC
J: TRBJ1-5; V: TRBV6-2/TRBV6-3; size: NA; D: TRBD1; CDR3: CAIRDRGLQPQHF; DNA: TGTGCCATCCGGGACAGGGGGCTTCAGCCCCAGCATTTT
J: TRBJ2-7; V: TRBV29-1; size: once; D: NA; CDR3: CSVESVGELYF; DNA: TGCAGCGTTGAGTCGGTCGGGGAGCTGTACTTC
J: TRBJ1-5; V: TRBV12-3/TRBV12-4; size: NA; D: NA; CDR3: CASSLALTGYSNQPQHF; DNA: TGTGCCAGCAGTTTAGCGCTTACCGGGTATAGCAATCAGCCCCAGCATTTT
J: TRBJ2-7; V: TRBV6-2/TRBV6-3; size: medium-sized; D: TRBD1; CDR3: CASSYSKGAVFYEQYF; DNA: TGTGCCAGCAGTTACTCGAAGGGGGCCGTATTCTACGAGCAGTACTTC
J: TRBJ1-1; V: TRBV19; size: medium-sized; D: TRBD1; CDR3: CASKRDRNTEAFF; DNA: TGTGCCAGCAAACGGGACAGGAACACTGAAGCTTTCTTT
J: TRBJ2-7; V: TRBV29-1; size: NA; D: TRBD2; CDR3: CSGALAGGPYEQYF; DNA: TGCAGCGGTGCCCTAGCGGGAGGGCCCTACGAGCAGTACTTC
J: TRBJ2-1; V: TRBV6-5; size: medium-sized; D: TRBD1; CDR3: CASNTPGQGFNEQFF; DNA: TGTGCCAGCAATACCCCGGGACAGGGTTTCAATGAGCAGTTCTTC
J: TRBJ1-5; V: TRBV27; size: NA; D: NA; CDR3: CASSYEGRTNQPQHF; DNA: TGTGCCAGCAGTTATGAAGGTAGGACCAATCAGCCCCAGCATTTT
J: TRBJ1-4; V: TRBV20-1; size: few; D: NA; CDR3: CSARDSTNEKLFF; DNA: TGCAGTGCTAGAGACTCAACTAATGAAAAACTGTTTTTT
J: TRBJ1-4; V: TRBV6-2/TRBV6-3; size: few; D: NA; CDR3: CASSYSALEEKLFF; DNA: TGTGCCAGCAGTTACTCAGCCCTGGAGGAAAAACTGTTTTTT
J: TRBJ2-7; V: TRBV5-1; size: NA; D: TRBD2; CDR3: CASSIAGGPYEQYF; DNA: TGTGCCAGCAGCATAGCGGGAGGGCCCTACGAGCAGTACTTC
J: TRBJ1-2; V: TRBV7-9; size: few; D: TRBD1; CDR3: CASSETGLGNGYTF; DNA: TGTGCCAGCAGCGAGACAGGGTTGGGGAATGGCTACACCTTC
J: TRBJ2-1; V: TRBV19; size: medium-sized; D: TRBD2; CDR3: CASSIPSGISYNEQFF; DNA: TGTGCCAGTAGTATCCCTAGCGGGATCTCCTACAATGAGCAGTTCTTC
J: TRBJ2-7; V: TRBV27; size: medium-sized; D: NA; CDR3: CASSTVVSGYEQYF; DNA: TGTGCCAGCAGTACAGTTGTTTCGGGCTACGAGCAGTACTTC
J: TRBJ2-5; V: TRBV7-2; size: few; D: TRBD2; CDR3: CASSSGRGGRGETQYF; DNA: TGTGCCAGCAGCTCGGGTAGGGGCGGGAGAGGAGAGACCCAGTACTTC
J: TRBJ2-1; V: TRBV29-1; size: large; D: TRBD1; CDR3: CSVTGQGARNEQFF; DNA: TGCAGCGTTACCGGACAGGGGGCGAGGAATGAGCAGTTCTTC
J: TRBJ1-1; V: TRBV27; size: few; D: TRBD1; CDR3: CASSTNLRGRGTEAFF; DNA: TGTGCCAGCAGTACCAATCTCAGGGGGCGCGGCACTGAAGCTTTCTTT
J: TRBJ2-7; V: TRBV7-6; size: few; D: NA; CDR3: CASSSTSEGYEQYF; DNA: TGTGCCAGCAGCTCGACGTCAGAGGGGTACGAGCAGTACTTC
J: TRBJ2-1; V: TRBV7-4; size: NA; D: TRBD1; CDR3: CASRLNRDRTNEQFF; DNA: TGTGCCAGCAGACTTAACCGGGACAGGACGAATGAGCAGTTCTTC
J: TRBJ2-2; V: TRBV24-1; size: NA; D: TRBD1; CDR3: CATSRGTGKNTGELFF; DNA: TGTGCCACCAGTCGGGGGACAGGGAAGAACACCGGGGAGCTGTTTTTT
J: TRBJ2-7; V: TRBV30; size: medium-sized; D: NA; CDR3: CAWSSFSYEQYF; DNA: TGTGCCTGGAGCTCTTTCTCCTACGAGCAGTACTTC
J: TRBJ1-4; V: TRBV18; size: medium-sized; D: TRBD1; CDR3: CASSPQTGTGYEKLFF; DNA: TGTGCCAGCTCACCACAAACCGGGACAGGGTATGAAAAACTGTTTTTT
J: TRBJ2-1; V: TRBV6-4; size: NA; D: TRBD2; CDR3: CASRPLAGSSYNEQFF; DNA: TGTGCCAGCAGACCCCTAGCGGGGAGCTCCTACAATGAGCAGTTCTTC
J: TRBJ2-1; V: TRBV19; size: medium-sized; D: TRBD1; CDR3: CASSTGQGYNEQFF; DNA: TGTGCCAGTAGTACGGGACAGGGGTACAATGAGCAGTTCTTC
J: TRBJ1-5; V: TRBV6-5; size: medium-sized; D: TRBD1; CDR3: CASSPGTGGNQPQHF; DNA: TGTGCCAGCAGTCCCGGGACAGGGGGCAATCAGCCCCAGCATTTT
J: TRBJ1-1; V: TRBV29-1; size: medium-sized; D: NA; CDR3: CSVERGAGQNTEAFF; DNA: TGCAGCGTTGAGCGGGGCGCGGGGCAGAACACTGAAGCTTTCTTT
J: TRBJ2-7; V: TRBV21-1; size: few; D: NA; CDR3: CASSKEGEGSYEQYF; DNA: TGTGCCAGCAGCAAAGAAGGGGAAGGCTCCTACGAGCAGTACTTC
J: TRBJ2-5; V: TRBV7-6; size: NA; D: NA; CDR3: CASSSRSPTEETQYF; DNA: TGTGCCAGCAGCTCCCGCAGCCCAACTGAAGAGACCCAGTACTTC
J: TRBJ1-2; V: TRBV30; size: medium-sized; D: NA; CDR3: CAWSPRGYGYTF; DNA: TGTGCCTGGAGCCCAAGGGGCTATGGCTACACCTTC
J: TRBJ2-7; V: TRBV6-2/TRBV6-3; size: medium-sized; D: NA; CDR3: CASRPPADREQYF; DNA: TGTGCCAGCAGGCCGCCTGCCGACAGGGAGCAGTACTTC
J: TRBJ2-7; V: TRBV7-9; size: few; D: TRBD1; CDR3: CASMGWAAGTGDYYEQYF; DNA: TGTGCCAGCATGGGATGGGCGGCCGGGACAGGGGATTATTACGAGCAGTACTTC
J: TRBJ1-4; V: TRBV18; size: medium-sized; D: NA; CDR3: CASSRANEKLFF; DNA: TGTGCCAGCTCTAGGGCTAATGAAAAACTGTTTTTT
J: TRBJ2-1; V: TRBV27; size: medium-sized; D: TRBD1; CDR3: CASSLDRDYNEQFF; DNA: TGTGCCAGCAGTTTAGACAGGGATTACAATGAGCAGTTCTTC
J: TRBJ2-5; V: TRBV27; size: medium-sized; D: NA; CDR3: CASSLVAGGQETQYF; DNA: TGTGCCAGCAGTTTAGTAGCCGGAGGGCAAGAGACCCAGTACTTC
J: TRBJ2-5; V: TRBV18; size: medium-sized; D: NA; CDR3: CASSPSSGGGETQYF; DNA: TGTGCCAGCTCACCCTCCTCAGGGGGAGGAGAGACCCAGTACTTC
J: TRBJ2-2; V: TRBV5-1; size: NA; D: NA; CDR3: CASSLDAPSTGELFF; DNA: TGCGCCAGCAGCTTGGACGCCCCGAGCACCGGGGAGCTGTTTTTT
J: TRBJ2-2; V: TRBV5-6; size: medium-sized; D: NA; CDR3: CASSLPGAVNTGELFF; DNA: TGTGCCAGCAGCTTACCGGGGGCAGTCAACACCGGGGAGCTGTTTTTT
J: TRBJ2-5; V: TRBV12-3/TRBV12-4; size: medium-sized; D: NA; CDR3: CASSADGERETQYF; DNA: TGTGCCAGCAGTGCGGACGGGGAGCGGGAGACCCAGTACTTC
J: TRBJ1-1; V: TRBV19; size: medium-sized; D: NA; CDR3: CASSLQPNTEAFF; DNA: TGTGCCAGTAGTCTACAACCCAACACTGAAGCTTTCTTT
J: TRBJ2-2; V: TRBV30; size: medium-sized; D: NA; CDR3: CAWSPNLRLFF; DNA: TGTGCCTGGAGTCCCAATCTTAGACTGTTTTTT
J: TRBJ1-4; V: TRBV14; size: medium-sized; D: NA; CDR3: CASSRGEKLFF; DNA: TGTGCCAGCAGCCGAGGTGAAAAACTGTTTTTT
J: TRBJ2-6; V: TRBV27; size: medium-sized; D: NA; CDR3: CASSPLGGDGANVLTF; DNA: TGTGCCAGCAGTCCTCTAGGGGGGGATGGGGCCAACGTCCTGACTTTC
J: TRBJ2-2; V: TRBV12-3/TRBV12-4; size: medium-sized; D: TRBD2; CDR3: CASWTSPWNTGELFF; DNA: TGTGCCAGCTGGACTAGCCCATGGAACACCGGGGAGCTGTTTTTT